These 16 T cell receptor beta chains were all obtained from the same sample, sequenced in a study of blood T cell repertoires in COVID-19. Using immunoSEQ multiplex PCR, the repertoire was profiled, and TCRdb retains in-frame clones only, with some absent. Of approximately 190,000 clones listed, 65% to 85% are singletons. The sample taken for sequencing was peripheral blood. The source is a young woman with acute or convalescent COVID-19.

The V call is TRBV19, the J call TRBJ2-7; unclear D gene. This CDR3 has 13 amino acids. V was cut by 3 bases and J by 2 bases, with 8 bases left in between. Germline assignment: CDR1 LNHDA and CDR2 SQIVND (reference sequence). The CDR3 here is CASSMAVTYEQYF. The CDR3 DNA sequence: TGTGCCAGTAGTATGGCAGTTACCTACGAGCAGTACTTC.

The chain joins TRBV5-1 to TRBJ2-1; 7 positions match TRBD2. V lost 0 bases to trimming and J lost 5 bases; unmatched junction nucleotides: 8. Germline assignment: CDR1 SGHRS and CDR2 YFSETQ. There are 16 residues in the CDR3. The CDR3 DNA reads as TGCGCCAGCAGCTTGGACGCGGGAGTCGAGGACAATGAGCAGTTCTTC. It yields the protein CASSLDAGVEDNEQFF.

This clone was observed once. V is TRBV28 and J is TRBJ1-5, with a tentative D call TRBD1 (5 bases). V was pared by 3 bases and J by 2 bases, with 11 bases between. In germline, CDR1 is MDHEN, CDR2 SYDVKM. The CDR3 totals 15 residues. Here the CDR3 DNA reads TGTGCCAGCAGTTTTAGGGGCGCGGGCAATCAGCCCCAGCATTTT. Its protein is CASSFRGAGNQPQHF. The variable domain in full, with the rest retrieved from reference TRBV28 and TRBJ1-5, is DVKVTQSSRYLVKRTGEKVFLECVQDMDHENMFWYRQDPGLGLRLIYFSYDVKMKEKGDIPEGYSVSREKKERFSLILESASTNQTSMYLCASSFRGAGNQPQHFGDGTRLSIL.

The J gene is TRBJ1-5, the V gene TRBV19; D gene uncertain. The V end was cut by 3 bases, the J end by 3 bases, with 12 bases between. The CDR3 spans 15 residues. Germline V CDR1 and CDR2: LNHDA, SQIVND (reference sequence). CDR3: CASSIGGGFNQPQHF. Written as DNA, the CDR3 is TGTGCCAGTAGTATTGGTGGAGGGTTCAATCAGCCCCAGCATTTT.

This sequence joins TRBV9 and TRBJ1-1; 7 bases line up with TRBD1. This CDR3 region has 13 residues. Germline-derived CDR1 and CDR2 are SGDLS and YYNGEE. V dropped 4 bases and J dropped 8; count of bases not matched to a gene: 8. CDR3 in amino acids: CASSRGGWTEAFF. CDR3 in DNA: TGTGCCAGCAGCAGAGGGGGCTGGACAGAAGCTTTCTTT. The complete variable domain, with remaining parts taken from reference TRBV9 and TRBJ1-1, reads DSGVTQTPKHLITATGQRVTLRCSPRSGDLSVYWYQQSLDQGLQFLIQYYNGEERAKGNILERFSAQQFPDLHSELNLSSLELGDSALYFCASSRGGWTEAFFGQGTRLTVV.

This CDR3 reads CSASRSGGITDTQYF. Here the CDR3 DNA reads TGCAGTGCGAGTCGTAGCGGGGGGATCACAGATACGCAGTATTTT. V usage is TRBV20-1 and J usage is TRBJ2-3; TRBD2 aligns across 10 bases. J was trimmed by 2 bases and V by 6 bases; bases with no gene match: 8. There are 15 residues in the CDR3. The germline V gene encodes CDR1 DFQATT and CDR2 SNEGSKA (reference sequence).

The CDR3, as DNA: TGCGCCAGCAGCCCGGAGGTGCGGGACACCGGGGAGCTGTTTTTT. It encodes CASSPEVRDTGELFF. This chain uses TRBV5-1 with TRBJ2-2; possible D gene TRBD2, 5 bases. CDR3 length: 15 residues. Germline CDR1 reads SGHRS; CDR2 reads YFSETQ. Trimming shortened V by 4 bases and J by 3 bases, and 13 bases separated the two germline ends.

The chain is built from TRBV5-4 and TRBJ2-1; 7 nucleotides match TRBD1. Trimming removed 4 bases from V and 4 bases from J; junction bases left unmatched: 8. CDR1 and CDR2 from the germline V gene are SGHNT and YYREEE (reference sequence). The CDR3 has 15 residues. The CDR3 sequence is CASSGNRGLYNEQFF. As DNA, the CDR3 is TGTGCCAGCAGCGGAAACAGGGGTTTGTACAATGAGCAGTTCTTC.

The rearrangement uses TRBV6-2 or TRBV6-3 and TRBJ1-4; D may be TRBD1 (5 bases). Per the germline V gene, CDR1 is MNHEY and CDR2 is SVGEGT. Trimming took off 4 bases at V and 8 bases at J, with 20 bases between the two ends. CDR3 length equals 16 residues. DNA for the CDR3: TGTGCCAGCAGTTCCTCGGAGGGGACTTGGGAGGAAAAACTGTTTTTT. Translation: CASSSSEGTWEEKLFF.

This chain links TRBV19 with TRBJ1-1; D gene unclear. The V end lost 3 bases, the J end lost 5 bases, and 10 bases lay between the germline ends. Germline V gene sequence: CDR1 LNHDA, CDR2 SQIVND (reference sequence). CDR3 size: 13 residues. The CDR3 DNA reads as TGTGCCAGTAGTATGAGGTCCAGTACTGAAGCTTTCTTT. It translates to CASSMRSSTEAFF.

V is TRBV7-9 and J is TRBJ1-1, with D tentatively TRBD1 (5 bases). The V gene lost 1 base and the J gene lost 1 base, with 7 bases spanning the gap. The CDR3 consists of 14 residues. Looked up from germline, CDR1 is SEHNR and CDR2 is FQNEAQ (reference sequence). CDR3 loop: CASSLDTGNTEAFF. CDR3 nucleotides: TGTGCCAGCAGCTTAGATACAGGGAACACTGAAGCTTTCTTT.

The chain combines TRBV9 with TRBJ2-2; 10 nucleotides agree with TRBD2. CDR1 and CDR2 (germline): SGDLS, YYNGEE. V lost 10 bases to trimming and J lost 6 bases; unmatched junction nucleotides: 21. CDR3 length: 18 residues. The CDR3 sequence: CARRVAGSGGAFAGELFF. The DNA for the CDR3 is TGTGCCCGCCGCGTAGCCGGGAGCGGGGGGGCCTTTGCCGGGGAGCTGTTTTTT. Full variable domain (missing parts from reference TRBV9 and TRBJ2-2): DSGVTQTPKHLITATGQRVTLRCSPRSGDLSVYWYQQSLDQGLQFLIQYYNGEERAKGNILERFSAQQFPDLHSELNLSSLELGDSALYFCARRVAGSGGAFAGELFFGEGSRLTVL.

In its sample, this clone was seen once. V is TRBV21-1 and J is TRBJ1-6; the D call of TRBD1 is as the table states it, not checked on the DNA. TRBV21-1 is reported as a pseudogene. The CDR3 extends over 18 amino acids. The CDR3 reads CASTGKSQGIGYNSPLHF. The CDR3 region has the DNA TGTGCCAGCACAGGTAAGTCCCAGGGAATTGGGTATAATTCACCCCTCCACTTT.

The rearrangement links TRBV27 to TRBJ2-1; the match to TRBD2 covers 16 bases. There are 16 residues in the CDR3. The V and J ends lost 1 base and 7 bases, in that order; junction bases with no gene match: 1. Germline lookup yields CDR1 MNHEY and CDR2 SMNVEV (reference sequence). CDR3 loop: CASSLLGLAGGNEQFF. For the CDR3, the DNA is TGTGCCAGCAGTTTATTGGGACTAGCGGGAGGGAATGAGCAGTTCTTC.

The gene calls are TRBV28 and TRBJ2-3; maybe TRBD2 (5 bases). There are 15 residues in the CDR3. V was shortened by 5 bases and J by 6 bases, with 18 bases between the two germline ends. Germline CDR1 reads MDHEN; CDR2 reads SYDVKM. The CDR3 nucleotides are TGTGCCAGCAGTCCCCTGACTACCGCCCGCGATACGCAGTATTTT. Translated: CASSPLTTARDTQYF.

The chain carries TRBV28 and TRBJ2-1; 11 bases are a match to TRBD2. V trimming: 3 bases; J trimming: 3 bases; junction bases outside the gene matches: 7. There are 17 residues in the CDR3. CDR1 and CDR2 (germline): MDHEN, SYDVKM. This CDR3 is CASSLLAGGRVYNEQFF. CDR3 coding DNA: TGTGCCAGCAGTTTGCTAGCGGGGGGCCGAGTCTACAATGAGCAGTTCTTC.